This TCR beta chain was identified in a study of blood T cell repertoires in COVID-19. Assay: immunoSEQ multiplex PCR; the TCRdb copy retains only in-frame clones and omits some. Here the sample spans more than 85,000 clones, approximately 90% being singletons. Sample: peripheral blood. This clonotype was sampled from a man aged 45-60 years with active COVID-19.

The DNA for the CDR3 is TGTGCCAGCAGCTTAGCGTCAGGTAGCTCCTACAATGAGCAGTTCTTC. Encoded protein: CASSLASGSSYNEQFF. The rearrangement links TRBV7-6 to TRBJ2-1, with D unclear. This CDR3 has 16 residues. Germline CDR1 and CDR2: SGHVS and FNYEAQ. Trimming took 0 bases from V and 0 from J, leaving 9 bases between them.